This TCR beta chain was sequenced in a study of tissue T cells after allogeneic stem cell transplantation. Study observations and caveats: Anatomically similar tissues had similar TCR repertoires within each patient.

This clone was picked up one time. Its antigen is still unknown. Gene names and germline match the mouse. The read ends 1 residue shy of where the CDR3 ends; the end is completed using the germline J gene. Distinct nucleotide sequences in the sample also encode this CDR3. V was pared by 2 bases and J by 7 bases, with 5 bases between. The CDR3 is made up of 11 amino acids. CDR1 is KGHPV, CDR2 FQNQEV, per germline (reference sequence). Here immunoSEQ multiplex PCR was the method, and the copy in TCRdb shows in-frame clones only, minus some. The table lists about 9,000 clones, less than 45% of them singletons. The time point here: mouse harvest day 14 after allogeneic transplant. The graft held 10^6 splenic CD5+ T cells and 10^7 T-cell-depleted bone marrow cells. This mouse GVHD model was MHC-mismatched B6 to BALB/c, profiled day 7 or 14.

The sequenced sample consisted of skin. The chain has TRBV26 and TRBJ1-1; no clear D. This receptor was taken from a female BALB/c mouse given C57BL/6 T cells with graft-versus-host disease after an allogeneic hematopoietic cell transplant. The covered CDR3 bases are TGTGCCAGCAGTCTGGGCGGAGAAGTCTTC. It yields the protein CASSLGGEVF. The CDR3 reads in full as CASSLGGEVFF.